This TCR beta chain originates from a study of T cell responses to AZD1222 COVID-19 vaccine. The study's findings and limits: Spike regions recognized by vaccine-associated CD4 TCRs spanned the protein, led by 160-218 and 743-854. The sample set comprised mostly white British donors with more females, and clonal diversity was possibly underestimated. Reports indicate that nearly half of spike-specific TCRs are directed at unmutated variant regions.

Sequencing used immunoSEQ multiplex PCR; TCRdb keeps in-frame clones, though not all of them. The sample holds about 100,000 clones, about 86% seen once. CDR3 length: 15 amino acids. Trimming removed 10 bases from V and 4 bases from J, with 17 bases in between. Looked up from germline, CDR1 is LNHDA and CDR2 is SQIVND (reference sequence). On this clone: Its cognate antigen is unknown.

The specimen comprised peripheral blood, sampled on day 0 of AZD1222 vaccination. The source of this sequence is an adult in good health. The J gene is TRBJ1-6, the V gene TRBV19, with D tentatively TRBD1 (6 bases). This CDR3 reads CATRGGDRYNSPLHF. The CDR3 DNA follows: TGTGCCACCCGGGGGGGAGACAGGTATAATTCACCCCTCCACTTT.